The entry below gives a single T cell receptor (beta chain) sequence along with its context. What it binds is unknown. The record originates from a study of T cell responses to AZD1222 COVID-19 vaccine. Notes on the study in general: Increases in Spike-specific TCR breadth and depth were seen after two AZD1222 doses.

Libraries were prepared by immunoSEQ multiplex PCR; TCRdb keeps only in-frame clonotypes and omits some of them. The table shows more than 50,000 clones, with 85% to 90% occurring only once. Germline CDR1 MDHEN, CDR2 SYDVKM. This CDR3 spans 11 amino acids. Trimming shortened V by 5 bases and J by 8 bases, and 9 bases separated the two germline ends. The clonotype was recovered from an adult in good health. The material was peripheral blood, obtained on day 0 of AZD1222 vaccination. The chain combines TRBV28 with TRBJ1-2, with D possibly TRBD1 on 5 matching bases. In nucleotides, the CDR3 is TGTGCCAGCAGTGCAGGGTACGGCTACACCTTC. Translated, it gives CASSAGYGYTF.